Shown below are 28 T cell receptor beta chains from a single sample sequenced in a study of cytomegalovirus exposure and HLA in healthy donors. The PCR ran on 60 Vbeta and 13 Jbeta primers. This table comes from immunoSEQ multiplex PCR, and its TCRdb copy is limited to in-frame clones, with some not included. The sample has about 270,000 clones, approximately 70% seen once. The sample consisted of PBMCs. The receptor set was obtained from a female donor in good health and CMV-seronegative.

The chain has TRBV6-1 and TRBJ2-1, with 9 bases fitting TRBD2. Germline loops: CDR1 MNHNS, CDR2 SASEGT. The CDR3 covers 13 residues. V was pared by 10 bases and J by 4 bases, with 5 bases of the junction left unmatched. The CDR3 reads CATTSGRYNEQFF. CDR3 nucleotides: TGTGCCACGACTAGCGGCCGTTACAATGAGCAGTTCTTC.

The J gene is TRBJ1-1, the V gene TRBV6-4, with D perhaps matching TRBD1 (5 bases). Germline loops: CDR1 MRHNA, CDR2 SNTAGT. The CDR3 is made up of 13 amino acids. The V end was cut by 8 bases, the J end by 0 bases, with 10 bases between. CDR3 DNA sequence: TGTGCCAGCTCCCCCAGGGTGAACACTGAAGCTTTCTTT. Translating it yields CASSPRVNTEAFF.

J is TRBJ2-7 and V is TRBV9; TRBD1 agrees at 7 bases. The CDR3 is made up of 14 amino acids. Germline trimming cut 0 bases from V and 2 bases from J; bases unmatched to any gene: 2. Per the germline V gene, CDR1 is SGDLS and CDR2 is YYNGEE. The CDR3 DNA follows: TGTGCCAGCAGCGTAGTAGGACAGGCCTACGAGCAGTACTTC. This translates into CASSVVGQAYEQYF.

This chain links TRBV7-9 with TRBJ1-2, with 9 bases matching TRBD1. CDR3 length: 16 amino acids. Unmatched junction bases numbered 4, after V lost 0 bases and J lost 2 bases. Germline lookup yields CDR1 SEHNR and CDR2 FQNEAQ (reference sequence). The CDR3 bases are TGTGCCAGCAGCTTAGCCGGGACAGGGTTCAACTATGGCTACACCTTC. This translates into CASSLAGTGFNYGYTF.

The chain combines TRBV15 with TRBJ2-3; 7 positions match TRBD1. CDR3 length: 13 amino acids. J was trimmed by 2 bases and V by 8 bases; bases with no gene match: 4. The germline V gene has CDR1 LNHNV and CDR2 YYDKDF (reference sequence). CDR3 DNA sequence: TGTGCCACCGGGACAGAGGTCACAGATACGCAGTATTTT. The encoded protein is CATGTEVTDTQYF.

This chain connects TRBV5-1 to TRBJ1-6; D unclear. Deletions cut 0 bases from V and 5 bases from J, with 6 bases between. Germline V lookup: CDR1 SGHRS, CDR2 YFSETQ. The CDR3 spans 14 residues. The CDR3 bases are TGCGCCAGCAGCTTGGGACAAAATAATTCACCCCTCCACTTT. Translation: CASSLGQNNSPLHF.

Turning to this clone: Other nucleotide sequences from this sample produce the same CDR3. The CDR3 here is CASSGLGGLNTGELFF. As DNA, the CDR3 is TGTGCCAGCAGCGGCTTAGGGGGTTTGAATACCGGGGAGCTGTTTTTT. The rearrangement uses TRBV5-6 and TRBJ2-2, with TRBD1 as a possible D gene (6 bases). This CDR3 contains 16 residues. The germline CDR1 and CDR2 sequences are SGHDT and YYEEEE. V lost 4 bases, J lost 5 bases, and 18 bases lay in between.

V gene TRBV6-5 combines with J gene TRBJ2-5; possibly TRBD2 for D (5 bases). In germline, CDR1 is MNHEY, CDR2 SVGAGI. V was shortened by 6 bases and J by 8 bases, with 16 bases between the two germline ends. The CDR3 is made up of 13 amino acids. CDR3 sequence (DNA): TGTGCCAGCAGGCTAGCTGCAGCCGGAACCCAGTACTTC. Amino acids: CASRLAAAGTQYF.

There are a few counts of this clone. V usage is TRBV7-2 and J usage is TRBJ2-1, with 7 bases identical to TRBD2. V trimming: 6 bases; J trimming: 2 bases; junction bases outside the gene matches: 10. The CDR3 is made up of 16 amino acids. Germline-derived CDR1 and CDR2 are SGHTA and FQGNSA. Written as DNA, the CDR3 is TGTGCCAGCAGTCACCCTTCACTAGCGCCCTACAATGAGCAGTTCTTC. Translating it yields CASSHPSLAPYNEQFF.

The V gene is TRBV6-1, the J gene TRBJ1-4; 9 bases align to TRBD1. Germline V gene lookup returns CDR1 MNHNS and CDR2 SASEGT. The CDR3 contains 14 residues. Trimming at V came to 5 bases and at J to 7 bases, leaving 5 bases not matched to a gene. Here the CDR3 DNA reads TGTGCCAGCAGTTTACAGGGGGCACGTGAAAAACTGTTTTTT. This sequence encodes CASSLQGAREKLFF.

The V call is TRBV6-4, the J call TRBJ2-2; 7 nucleotides line up with TRBD1. This CDR3 comprises 17 residues. The V segment lost 2 bases and the J segment 3 bases; nucleotides outside the gene matches: 9. Per germline, CDR1 MRHNA and CDR2 SNTAGT. CDR3 nucleotides: TGTGCCAGCAGTGACAGCGACAGGGAGAGGGACACCGGGGAGCTGTTTTTT. This translates into CASSDSDRERDTGELFF.

The chain couples TRBV7-9 to TRBJ2-3; a weak D match, TRBD2 (5 bases). This CDR3 spans 15 amino acids. The germline V and J ends were trimmed by 5 bases and 3 bases, with 15 bases remaining between them. CDR1 and CDR2 (germline): SEHNR, FQNEAQ (reference sequence). The CDR3 region is CASSPEGGRTDTQYF. The DNA for the CDR3 is TGTGCCAGCAGCCCAGAGGGCGGCAGAACAGATACGCAGTATTTT.

CDR3 residues: CASSHWDRGRTSGNTIYF. The CDR3 DNA sequence: TGTGCCAGCAGCCACTGGGACAGGGGGCGAACCTCTGGAAACACCATATATTTT. The chain employs TRBV14 and TRBJ1-3; 12 bases are shared with TRBD1. The germline gives CDR1 SGHDN, CDR2 FVKESK. CDR3 size: 18 residues. The ends lost 3 bases at V and 0 bases at J; junction bases unmatched: 6.

In DNA, the CDR3 is TGTGCCAGCGGGCGACCTAACACTGAAGCTTTCTTT. Protein product: CASGRPNTEAFF. The V call is TRBV9, the J call TRBJ1-1, with no clear D. Germline V gene lookup returns CDR1 SGDLS and CDR2 YYNGEE. The CDR3 length is 12 residues. Trimming shortened V by 7 bases and J by 2 bases, and 9 bases separated the two germline ends.

This clone was counted only a few times. This chain links TRBV2 with TRBJ2-5; possibly TRBD2 for D (7 bases). The V gene lost 3 bases and the J gene lost 7 bases, with 15 bases spanning the gap. Looked up from germline, CDR1 is SNHLY and CDR2 is FYNNEI. This CDR3 spans 14 amino acids. CDR3 amino acids: CASSDRGGKGTQYF. The CDR3 DNA reads TGTGCCAGCAGTGACAGGGGAGGGAAGGGGACCCAGTACTTC. Variable domain in full (rest from reference TRBV2 and TRBJ2-5): EPEVTQTPSHQVTQMGQEVILRCVPISNHLYFYWYRQILGQKVEFLVSFYNNEISEKSEIFDDQFSVERPDGSNFTLKIRSTKLEDSAMYFCASSDRGGKGTQYFGPGTRLLVL.

In this sample, this clone turned up once. The gene calls are TRBV5-1 and TRBJ2-2; 10 bases line up with TRBD2. CDR1 and CDR2 (germline): SGHRS, YFSETQ. J was trimmed by 5 bases and V by 0 bases; bases with no gene match: 4. The CDR3 has 16 residues. CDR3 region: CASSLEREGVTGELFF. The CDR3 DNA is TGCGCCAGCAGCTTGGAGCGGGAGGGTGTAACCGGGGAGCTGTTTTTT.

The chain combines TRBV10-3 with TRBJ2-5, with 7 bases fitting TRBD2. The CDR3 spans 14 residues. The V gene end was trimmed by 6 bases and the J gene end by 1 base; junction bases not matched to a gene: 5. Per the germline V gene, CDR1 is ENHRY and CDR2 is SYGVKD. The CDR3 DNA sequence: TGTGCCATCAGGTCTAGCGGAGGCCAAGAGACCCAGTACTTC. Residues: CAIRSSGGQETQYF.

This chain links TRBV7-8 with TRBJ1-1; the D is unclear. CDR1 is SGHVS, CDR2 FQNEAQ, per germline. CDR3 length: 12 amino acids. Deletions cut 0 bases from V and 8 bases from J, with 7 bases between. DNA of the CDR3: TGTGCCAGCAGCTTAGCCGGGGTCGAAGCTTTCTTT. This codes for CASSLAGVEAFF.

CDR3 region: CASSQVGQLAKNIQYF. CDR3 nucleotides: TGCGCCAGCAGCCAAGTTGGACAGTTAGCCAAAAACATTCAGTACTTC. The chain has TRBV4-1 and TRBJ2-4; tentative D call: TRBD1 (6 bases). Germline V gene data show CDR1 as MGHRA and CDR2 as YSYEKL. V was pared by 1 base and J by 0 bases, with 10 bases between. CDR3 length: 16 residues.

V usage is TRBV7-9 and J usage is TRBJ1-1; D is ambiguous. Germline V gene lookup returns CDR1 SEHNR and CDR2 FQNEAQ (reference sequence). CDR3 length: 10 amino acids. The CDR3 loop reads CSVAVTEAFF. The CDR3 DNA follows: TGTTCCGTAGCGGTCACTGAAGCTTTCTTT.

This clone appeared a few times. The chain links TRBV5-4 to TRBJ2-1; tentative D call: TRBD2 (5 bases). Trimming left V 6 bases short and J 0 bases short, with 10 bases between. This CDR3 spans 14 amino acids. Per the germline V gene, CDR1 is SGHNT and CDR2 is YYREEE (reference sequence). In DNA form, the CDR3 reads TGTGCCAGCACCTTAGCGAGCTCCTACAATGAGCAGTTCTTC. Its protein product is CASTLASSYNEQFF.

This clone was recorded a few times. V and J are TRBV7-8 and TRBJ1-1; D unresolved. The CDR3 loop spans 14 amino acids. CDR1 and CDR2 from the germline V gene are SGHVS and FQNEAQ. The ends were cut back, 6 bases at V and 1 base at J, with 12 bases in the middle. The CDR3 bases are TGTGCCAGCAGTTACTTTAGCGGGAACACTGAAGCTTTCTTT. Translating gives CASSYFSGNTEAFF.

This clone was counted between two and nine times. V and J are TRBV6-5 and TRBJ2-1; D is uncertain. V was trimmed by 4 bases and J by 4 bases, leaving 17 bases between them. CDR1 is MNHEY and CDR2 is SVGAGI in the germline V gene. The CDR3 has 16 amino acids. The CDR3 nucleotides read TGTGCCAGCAGTTCCTCCCTGGGCGTCCGATACAATGAGCAGTTCTTC. Translating it yields CASSSSLGVRYNEQFF.

The chain combines TRBV7-7 with TRBJ2-5; a weak D match, TRBD2 (6 bases). Germline CDR1 reads SSHAT; CDR2 reads FNYEAQ (reference sequence). CDR3 length: 13 amino acids. The V gene lost 3 bases and the J gene lost 4 bases, with 9 bases spanning the gap. The chain's CDR3 is CASSFGGGETQYF. Written as DNA, the CDR3 is TGTGCCAGCAGCTTTGGGGGAGGAGAGACCCAGTACTTC. The full variable domain, in which reference TRBV7-7 and TRBJ2-5 provide the parts outside the CDR3, is GAGVSQSPRYKVTKRGQDVTLRCDPISSHATLYWYQQALGQGPEFLTYFNYEAQPDKSGLPSDRFSAERPEGSISTLTIQRTEQRDSAMYRCASSFGGGETQYFGPGTRLLVL.

The chain links TRBV9 to TRBJ2-3; D may be TRBD2 (7 bases). V was clipped by 0 bases and J by 4 bases, with 21 bases between them. Germline CDR1 is SGDLS and CDR2 is YYNGEE. The CDR3 loop spans 18 amino acids. In DNA form, the CDR3 reads TGTGCCAGCAGCGTAGATCAGGGGTGGATAGCGGGCGCAGATACGCAGTATTTT. Encoded protein: CASSVDQGWIAGADTQYF.

The chain carries TRBV5-1 and TRBJ2-5; perhaps TRBD2 as D (6 bases). Trimming left V 5 bases short and J 2 bases short, with 13 bases between. Germline CDR1 reads SGHRS; CDR2 reads YFSETQ. The CDR3 has 14 residues. The chain's CDR3 is CASSGVGGQETQYF. In DNA form, the CDR3 reads TGCGCCAGCAGTGGGGTGGGGGGACAAGAGACCCAGTACTTC. The whole variable domain, remainder taken from reference TRBV5-1 and TRBJ2-5, is KAGVTQTPRYLIKTRGQQVTLSCSPISGHRSVSWYQQTPGQGLQFLFEYFSETQRNKGNFPGRFSGRQFSNSRSEMNVSTLELGDSALYLCASSGVGGQETQYFGPGTRLLVL.

V is TRBV2 and J is TRBJ2-5; TRBD2 matches at 8 bases. Germline CDR1 is SNHLY and CDR2 is FYNNEI. Losses at the gene ends were 10 bases for V and 7 bases for J; bases not matched to a gene: 8. The CDR3 is made up of 12 amino acids. The DNA for the CDR3 is TGTGCCACCGGGGGGGTTCAGTGGACCCAGTACTTC. It specifies CATGGVQWTQYF.

The V call is TRBV18, the J call TRBJ2-7; D uncertain. CDR1 and CDR2 (germline): KGHSH, LQKENI. This CDR3 has 13 amino acids. Trimming cost V 2 bases and J 3 bases, with 8 bases left between them. The CDR3 DNA reads as TGTGCCAGCTCACCATCACGGTACTACGAGCAGTACTTC. As protein: CASSPSRYYEQYF. The whole variable domain, filled in from reference TRBV18 and TRBJ2-7, reads NAGVMQNPRHLVRRRGQEARLRCSPMKGHSHVYWYRQLPEEGLKFMVYLQKENIIDESGMPKERFSAEFPKEGPSILRIQQVVRGDSAAYFCASSPSRYYEQYFGPGTRLTVT.